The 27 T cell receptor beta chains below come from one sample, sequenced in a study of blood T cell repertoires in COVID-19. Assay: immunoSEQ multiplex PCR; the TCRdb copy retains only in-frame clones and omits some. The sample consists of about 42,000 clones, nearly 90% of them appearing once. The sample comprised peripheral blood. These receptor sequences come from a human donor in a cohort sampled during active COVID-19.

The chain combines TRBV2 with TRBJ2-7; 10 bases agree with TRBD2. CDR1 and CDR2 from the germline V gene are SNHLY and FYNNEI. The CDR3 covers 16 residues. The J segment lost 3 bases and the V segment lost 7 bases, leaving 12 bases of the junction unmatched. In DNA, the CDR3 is TGTGCCAGCATCCGTAAGAGCGGGGGGGATGTCTACGAGCAGTACTTC. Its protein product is CASIRKSGGDVYEQYF.

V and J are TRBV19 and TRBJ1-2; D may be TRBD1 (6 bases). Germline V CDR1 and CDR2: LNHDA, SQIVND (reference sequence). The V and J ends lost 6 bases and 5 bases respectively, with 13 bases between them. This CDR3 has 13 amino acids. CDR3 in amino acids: CASRTYGQYGYTF. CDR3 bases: TGTGCCAGTAGAACTTACGGACAGTATGGCTACACCTTC. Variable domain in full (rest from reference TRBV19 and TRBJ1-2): DGGITQSPKYLFRKEGQNVTLSCEQNLNHDAMYWYRQDPGQGLRLIYYSQIVNDFQKGDIAEGYSVSREKKESFPLTVTSAQKNPTAFYLCASRTYGQYGYTFGSGTRLTVV.

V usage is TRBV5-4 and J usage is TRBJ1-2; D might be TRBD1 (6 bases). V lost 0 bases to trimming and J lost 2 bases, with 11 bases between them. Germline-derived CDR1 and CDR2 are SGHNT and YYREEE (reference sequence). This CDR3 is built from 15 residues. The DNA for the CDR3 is TGTGCCAGCAGCTTGGGAACAGGGACAAACTATGGCTACACCTTC. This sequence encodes CASSLGTGTNYGYTF.

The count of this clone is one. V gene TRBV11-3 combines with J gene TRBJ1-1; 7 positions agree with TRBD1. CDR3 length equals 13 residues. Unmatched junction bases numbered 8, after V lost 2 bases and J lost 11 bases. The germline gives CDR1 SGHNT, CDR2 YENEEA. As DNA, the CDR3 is TGTGCCAGCAGCTTACCCCGACAGGGTTTGGCTTTCTTT. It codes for CASSLPRQGLAFF.

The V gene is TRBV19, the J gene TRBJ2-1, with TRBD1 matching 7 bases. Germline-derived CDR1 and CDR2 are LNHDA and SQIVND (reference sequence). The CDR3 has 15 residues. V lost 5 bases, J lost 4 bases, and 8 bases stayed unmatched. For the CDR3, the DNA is TGTGCCAGTAGTTTAAGACAGGGCCGTTACAATGAGCAGTTCTTC. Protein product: CASSLRQGRYNEQFF.

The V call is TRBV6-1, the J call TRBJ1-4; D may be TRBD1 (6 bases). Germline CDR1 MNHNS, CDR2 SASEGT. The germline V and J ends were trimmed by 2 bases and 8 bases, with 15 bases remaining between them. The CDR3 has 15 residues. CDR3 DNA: TGTGCCAGCAGTGAAAGGCGCAGGGGTGGCGAAAAACTGTTTTTT. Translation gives CASSERRRGGEKLFF.

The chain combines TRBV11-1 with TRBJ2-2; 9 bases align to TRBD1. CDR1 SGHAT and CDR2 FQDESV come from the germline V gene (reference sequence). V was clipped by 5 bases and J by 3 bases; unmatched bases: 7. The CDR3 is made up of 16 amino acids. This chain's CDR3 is CASSRGQGSYTGELFF. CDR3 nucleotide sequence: TGTGCCAGCAGCCGCGGACAGGGGTCTTACACCGGGGAGCTGTTTTTT.

The CDR3 nucleotides read TGTGCCAGTAGCCTAGGACTAGCGGGGGGGGCAGATACGCAGTATTTT. It is translated as CASSLGLAGGADTQYF. The chain links TRBV19 to TRBJ2-3, with 15 bases lining up with TRBD2. The V and J ends lost 6 bases and 4 bases, in that order; junction bases with no gene match: 5. The CDR3 extends over 16 amino acids. Germline CDR1 reads LNHDA; CDR2 reads SQIVND (reference sequence).

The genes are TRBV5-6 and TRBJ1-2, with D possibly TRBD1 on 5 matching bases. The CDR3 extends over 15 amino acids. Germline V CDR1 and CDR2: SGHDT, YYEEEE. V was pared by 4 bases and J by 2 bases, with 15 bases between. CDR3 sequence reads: CASSLLTATNYGYTF. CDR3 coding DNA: TGTGCCAGCAGCCTACTGACAGCTACAAACTATGGCTACACCTTC. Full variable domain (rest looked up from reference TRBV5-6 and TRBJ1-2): DAGVTQSPTHLIKTRGQQVTLRCSPKSGHDTVSWYQQALGQGPQFIFQYYEEEERQRGNFPDRFSGHQFPNYSSELNVNALLLGDSALYLCASSLLTATNYGYTFGSGTRLTVV.

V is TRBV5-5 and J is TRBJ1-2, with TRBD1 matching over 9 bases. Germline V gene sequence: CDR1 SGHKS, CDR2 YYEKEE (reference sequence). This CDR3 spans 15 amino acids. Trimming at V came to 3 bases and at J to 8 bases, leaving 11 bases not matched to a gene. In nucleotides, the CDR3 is TGTGCCAGCAGCTCGGACAGGGGACAAACTATGGGCTACACCTTC. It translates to CASSSDRGQTMGYTF. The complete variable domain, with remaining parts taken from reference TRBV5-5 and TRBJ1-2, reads DAGVTQSPTHLIKTRGQQVTLRCSPISGHKSVSWYQQVLGQGPQFIFQYYEKEERGRGNFPDRFSARQFPNYSSELNVNALLLGDSALYLCASSSDRGQTMGYTFGSGTRLTVV.

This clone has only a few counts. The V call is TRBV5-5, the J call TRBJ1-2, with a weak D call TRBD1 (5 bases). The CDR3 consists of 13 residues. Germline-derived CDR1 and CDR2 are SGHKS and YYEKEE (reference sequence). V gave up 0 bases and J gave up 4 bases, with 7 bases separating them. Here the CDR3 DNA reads TGTGCCAGCAGCTTGGACAGGATCTATGGCTACACCTTC. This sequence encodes CASSLDRIYGYTF.

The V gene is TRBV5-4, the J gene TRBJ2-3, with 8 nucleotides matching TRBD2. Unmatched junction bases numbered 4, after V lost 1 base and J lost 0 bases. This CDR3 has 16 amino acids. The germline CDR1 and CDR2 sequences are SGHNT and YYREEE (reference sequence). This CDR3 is CASSLFSGGSTDTQYF. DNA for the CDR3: TGTGCCAGCAGCTTGTTCAGCGGGGGTAGCACAGATACGCAGTATTTT.

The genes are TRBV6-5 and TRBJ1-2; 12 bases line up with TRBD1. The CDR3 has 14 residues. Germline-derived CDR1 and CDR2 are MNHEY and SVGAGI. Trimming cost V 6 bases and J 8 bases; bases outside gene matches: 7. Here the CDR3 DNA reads TGTGCCAGCAGAGGGACAGGGGGCGCCGGGGGCTACACCTTC. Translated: CASRGTGGAGGYTF.

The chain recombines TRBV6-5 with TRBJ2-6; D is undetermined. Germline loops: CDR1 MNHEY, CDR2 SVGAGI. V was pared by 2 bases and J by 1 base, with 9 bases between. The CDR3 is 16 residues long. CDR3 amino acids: CASSYLRQSGANVLTF. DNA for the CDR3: TGTGCCAGCAGTTACCTGCGGCAATCTGGGGCCAACGTCCTGACTTTC.

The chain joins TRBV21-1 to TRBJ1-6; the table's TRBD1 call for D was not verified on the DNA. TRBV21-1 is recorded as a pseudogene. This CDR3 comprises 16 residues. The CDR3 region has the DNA TGTGCCAGCACCCCAGGCAACGGCAGGTCAAGTTCACCCCTCCACTTT. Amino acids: CASTPGNGRSSSPLHF.

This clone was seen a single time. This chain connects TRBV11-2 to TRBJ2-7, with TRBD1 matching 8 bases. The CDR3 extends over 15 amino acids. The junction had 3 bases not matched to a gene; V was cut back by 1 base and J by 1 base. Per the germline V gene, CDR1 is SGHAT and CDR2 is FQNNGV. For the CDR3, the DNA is TGTGCCAGCAGCTTAGGGACAGGGATGTCCTACGAGCAGTACTTC. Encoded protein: CASSLGTGMSYEQYF.

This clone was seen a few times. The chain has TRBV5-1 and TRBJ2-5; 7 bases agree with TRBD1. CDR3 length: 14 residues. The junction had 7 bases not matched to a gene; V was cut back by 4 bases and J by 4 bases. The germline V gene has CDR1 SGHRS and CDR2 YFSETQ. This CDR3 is CASSPPTGPETQYF. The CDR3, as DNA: TGCGCCAGCAGCCCCCCGACAGGGCCAGAGACCCAGTACTTC.

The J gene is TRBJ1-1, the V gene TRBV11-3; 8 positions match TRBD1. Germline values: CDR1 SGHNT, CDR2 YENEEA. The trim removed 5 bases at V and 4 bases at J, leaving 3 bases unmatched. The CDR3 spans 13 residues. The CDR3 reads CASSNTGGTEAFF. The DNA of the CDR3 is TGTGCCAGCAGCAATACAGGGGGCACTGAAGCTTTCTTT.

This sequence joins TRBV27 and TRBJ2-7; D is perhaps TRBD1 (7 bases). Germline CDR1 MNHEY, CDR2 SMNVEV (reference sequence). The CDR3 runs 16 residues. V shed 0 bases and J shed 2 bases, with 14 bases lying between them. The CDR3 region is CASSLSQGGYPYEQYF. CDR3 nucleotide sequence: TGTGCCAGCAGTTTATCCCAGGGGGGCTATCCCTACGAGCAGTACTTC.

The CDR3 region is CASSFGTSYEQYF. The DNA for the CDR3 is TGTGCCAGCAGTTTTGGCACCTCCTACGAGCAGTACTTC. V and J are TRBV12-3 or TRBV12-4 and TRBJ2-7; D not certain. This CDR3 comprises 13 residues. Trimming took off 3 bases at V and 0 bases at J, with 6 bases between the two ends.

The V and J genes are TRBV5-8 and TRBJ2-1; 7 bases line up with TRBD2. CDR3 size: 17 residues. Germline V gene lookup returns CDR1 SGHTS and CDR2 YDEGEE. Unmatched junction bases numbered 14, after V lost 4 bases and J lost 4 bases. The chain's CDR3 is CASSPNRGEGSYNEQFF. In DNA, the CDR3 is TGTGCCAGCAGCCCAAACCGGGGGGAGGGGTCTTACAATGAGCAGTTCTTC.

The CDR3: CASREQGVGETQYF. The CDR3 DNA reads TGTGCCAGCAGAGAACAGGGGGTCGGAGAGACCCAGTACTTC. The chain has TRBV2 and TRBJ2-5, with 8 nucleotides matching TRBD1. CDR1 is SNHLY and CDR2 is FYNNEI in the germline V gene. V shed 6 bases, J shed 4 bases, and the junction held 7 bases outside the gene matches. The CDR3 has 14 amino acids.

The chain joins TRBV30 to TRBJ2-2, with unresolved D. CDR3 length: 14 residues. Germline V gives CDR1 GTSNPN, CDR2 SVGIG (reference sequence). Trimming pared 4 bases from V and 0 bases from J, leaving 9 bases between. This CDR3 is CAWKIQPNTGELFF. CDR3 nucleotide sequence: TGTGCCTGGAAGATACAACCGAACACCGGGGAGCTGTTTTTT.

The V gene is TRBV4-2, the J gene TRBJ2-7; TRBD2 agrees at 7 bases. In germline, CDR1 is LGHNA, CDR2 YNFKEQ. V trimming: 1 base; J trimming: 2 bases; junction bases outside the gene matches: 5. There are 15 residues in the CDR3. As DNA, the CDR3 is TGTGCCAGCAGCCAAGCCAGCGGGGTTGCCTACGAGCAGTACTTC. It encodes CASSQASGVAYEQYF.

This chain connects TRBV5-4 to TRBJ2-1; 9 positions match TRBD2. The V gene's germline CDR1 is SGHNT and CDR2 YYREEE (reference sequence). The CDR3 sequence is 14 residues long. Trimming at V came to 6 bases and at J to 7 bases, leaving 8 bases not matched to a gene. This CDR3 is CASTISGGGNEQFF. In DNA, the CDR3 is TGTGCCAGCACCATTAGCGGGGGTGGGAATGAGCAGTTCTTC.

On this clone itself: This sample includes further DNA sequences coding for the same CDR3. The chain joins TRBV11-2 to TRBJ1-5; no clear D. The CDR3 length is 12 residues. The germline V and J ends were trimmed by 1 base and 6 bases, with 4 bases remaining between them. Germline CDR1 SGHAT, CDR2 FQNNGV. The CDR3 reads CASSLAGQPQHF. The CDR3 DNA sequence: TGTGCCAGCAGCTTAGCAGGTCAGCCCCAGCATTTT.

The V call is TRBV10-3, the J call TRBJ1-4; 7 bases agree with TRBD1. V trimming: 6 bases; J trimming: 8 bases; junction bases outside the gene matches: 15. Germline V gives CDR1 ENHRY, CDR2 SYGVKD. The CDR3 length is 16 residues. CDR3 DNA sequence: TGTGCCATCAGGCCGGGACAGTACTCCCCGGGGGAAAAACTGTTTTTT. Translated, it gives CAIRPGQYSPGEKLFF.